Below, 8 T cell receptor beta chains from the same sample are listed, as sequenced in a study of T cells in Graves' hyperthyroidism and ophthalmopathy. RNA transcripts provided the source from which TCR beta CDR3 regions were amplified. An initial round of RT-PCR targeting the TCR CDR3 relied on the HTBI primer set. MiXCR, run by TCRdb on the multiplex PCR reads, gives a single entry per CDR3 protein. This table holds roughly 650,000 distinct CDR3 sequences, roughly 16% found once. The sequenced sample was blood. The receptors come from a woman in her thirties or forties with Graves' ophthalmopathy.

The rearrangement links TRBV29-1 to TRBJ1-4, with D possibly matching TRBD1 (6 bases). Germline CDR1 reads SQVTM; CDR2 reads ANQGSEA. Trimming took 4 bases from V and 2 from J, leaving 8 bases between them. The length of the CDR3 is 13 residues. The CDR3 spells CSVVGGTNEKLFF. In nucleotides, the CDR3 is TGCAGCGTTGTAGGGGGGACTAATGAAAAACTGTTTTTT.

In its sample, this clonotype was seen many times. The J gene is TRBJ2-7, the V gene TRBV28; no firm D call. V gave up 4 bases and J gave up 6 bases, with 25 bases separating them. There are 17 residues in the CDR3. Germline V gene sequence: CDR1 MDHEN, CDR2 SYDVKM. The CDR3 is CASSSAGVGVRRSEQYF. DNA for the CDR3: TGTGCCAGCAGTTCAGCTGGGGTTGGCGTCAGAAGAAGCGAGCAGTACTTC.

This clonotype has at least ten counts. V usage is TRBV12-3 or TRBV12-4 and J usage is TRBJ2-7; 10 bases fit TRBD1. This CDR3 is built from 16 residues. J was trimmed by 3 bases and V by 3 bases; bases with no gene match: 8. The CDR3: CASSFRQGAGYYEQYF. The CDR3 DNA sequence: TGTGCCAGCAGTTTCCGACAGGGGGCCGGGTACTACGAGCAGTACTTC.

The rearrangement links TRBV20-1 to TRBJ2-2; TRBD2 matches 16 bases. V was clipped by 6 bases and J by 4 bases; unmatched bases: 2. This CDR3 has 15 amino acids. Germline CDR1 and CDR2: DFQATT and SNEGSKA (reference sequence). CDR3 DNA: TGCAGTGCAGGGACTAGCGGGGGGGGCACCGGGGAGCTGTTTTTT. Residues: CSAGTSGGGTGELFF.

Many counts were recorded for this clonotype. V and J are TRBV6-2 or TRBV6-3 and TRBJ2-7; 7 positions match TRBD2. Germline-derived CDR1 and CDR2 are MNHEY and SVGEGT. The junction had 17 bases not matched to a gene; V was cut back by 10 bases and J by 5 bases. This CDR3 has 15 amino acids. CDR3 loop: CANQLREAFGDEQYF. The DNA of the CDR3 is TGTGCCAACCAGCTACGGGAGGCGTTTGGGGACGAGCAGTACTTC.

This clonotype occurred a few times. This chain joins TRBV7-9 and TRBJ1-3; 7 nucleotides align to TRBD1. The CDR3 runs to 14 residues. CDR1 is SEHNR, CDR2 FQNEAQ, per germline (reference sequence). Losses at the gene ends were 5 bases for V and 8 bases for J; bases not matched to a gene: 9. CDR3 DNA: TGTGCCAGCAGCGCAACAGGGGCGGGAGACACCATATATTTT. It is translated as CASSATGAGDTIYF.

This clonotype was found many times. The chain couples TRBV5-1 to TRBJ2-3; D gene unclear. This CDR3 contains 16 residues. Trimming took off 2 bases at V and 0 bases at J, with 13 bases between the two ends. Germline lookup yields CDR1 SGHRS and CDR2 YFSETQ. The CDR3 spells CASSLGPPTSTDTQYF. As DNA, the CDR3 is TGCGCCAGCAGCTTAGGACCCCCCACGAGCACAGATACGCAGTATTTT.

V is TRBV6-5 and J is TRBJ2-5; unclear D gene. The V and J ends lost 1 base and 7 bases respectively, with 10 bases between them. Germline loops: CDR1 MNHEY, CDR2 SVGAGI. The CDR3 is 13 amino acids. The CDR3 protein is CASSYLTAGTQYF. As DNA, the CDR3 is TGTGCCAGCAGTTACTTAACAGCTGGGACCCAGTACTTC.